The 6 T cell receptor beta chains reported below all come from one sample, sequenced in a study of cytomegalovirus exposure and HLA in healthy donors. The primer mix had 60 Vbeta and 13 Jbeta primers. The repertoire was sequenced with immunoSEQ multiplex PCR; TCRdb's copy has only in-frame clones and lacks some. The table has fewer than 150,000 clones, about 85% seen once. Material for sequencing was PBMCs. These receptors originate from a woman under 40 in good health and CMV-seropositive.

The J gene is TRBJ2-1, the V gene TRBV7-6; 7 bases map to TRBD2. Germline loops: CDR1 SGHVS, CDR2 FNYEAQ. The CDR3 spans 15 residues. V was clipped by 1 base and J by 0 bases; unmatched bases: 0. CDR3 loop: CASSLGTSSYNEQFF. The CDR3 DNA is TGTGCCAGCAGCTTAGGGACTAGCTCCTACAATGAGCAGTTCTTC.

V usage is TRBV10-2 and J usage is TRBJ1-2, with D possibly TRBD1 on 6 matching bases. This CDR3 is built from 12 residues. The germline V gene has CDR1 WSHSY and CDR2 SAAADI. The ends were cut back, 10 bases at V and 7 bases at J, with 16 bases in the middle. The CDR3 loop reads CATQGGGLGYTF. The CDR3 bases are TGCGCCACCCAAGGGGGGGGTCTTGGCTACACCTTC.

This chain uses TRBV19 with TRBJ1-1; unclear D gene. CDR3 size: 12 residues. The germline V gene encodes CDR1 LNHDA and CDR2 SQIVND (reference sequence). V lost 0 bases and J 5 bases, leaving 4 bases between the germline ends. Here the CDR3 DNA reads TGTGCCAGTAGTATAGATCAAACTGAAGCTTTCTTT. Amino acids: CASSIDQTEAFF.

This chain uses TRBV7-9 with TRBJ1-1; tentatively, D is TRBD1 (5 bases). This CDR3 comprises 13 residues. Germline V gives CDR1 SEHNR, CDR2 FQNEAQ (reference sequence). Between the trimmed V and J ends, which lost 5 bases and 5 bases, there was a span of 12 bases. The CDR3 coding sequence is TGTGCCAGCAGCAAGGACCCAGGGACTGAAGCTTTCTTT. Its protein product is CASSKDPGTEAFF.

This clone was counted a single time. The chain has TRBV10-3 and TRBJ1-1; D is perhaps TRBD1 (6 bases). V was shortened by 6 bases and J by 5 bases, with 16 bases between the two germline ends. Germline CDR1 is ENHRY and CDR2 is SYGVKD. The CDR3 spans 14 residues. The CDR3 here is CAIRNQGRGTEAFF. Here the CDR3 DNA reads TGTGCCATCAGAAACCAAGGGAGGGGGACTGAAGCTTTCTTT.

The genes are TRBV29-1 and TRBJ2-1, with 11 bases that match TRBD2. After removal of 2 bases from V and 10 bases from J, the junction contained 7 bases not matched to a gene. The germline CDR1 and CDR2 sequences are SQVTM and ANQGSEA. The CDR3 is 14 residues long. The CDR3 region has the DNA TGCAGCGTTGAAACAACTAGCGGGAGACGGGAGCAGTTCTTC. It encodes CSVETTSGRREQFF.